Included here is one T cell receptor (beta chain) sequence, with context. The antigen is unknown. Sequencing on ten immunoSEQ deep assay plates was performed for unsorted PBMC DNA. Clones were sequenced by immunoSEQ multiplex PCR, and TCRdb holds only the in-frame ones, with some missing. The sample consists of fewer than 600,000 clones, around 77% of them appearing once. The sample comes from a study of shared clonotypes between healthy human individuals. Study-level findings and limits: The researchers took only blood, and tissue repertoires probably look different.

CDR3 length: 13 amino acids. Germline lookup yields CDR1 SQVTM and CDR2 ANQGSEA. V trimming: 8 bases; J trimming: 3 bases; junction bases outside the gene matches: 6. This chain joins TRBV29-1 and TRBJ1-4, with 7 bases matching TRBD1. Sequencing input: PBMCs. The clonotype was recovered from a woman aged 35 to 49 in good health. Some clones in this sample may be carry-over from other donors' samples. For the CDR3, the DNA is TGCAGCTTACGACAGGGCCCTAATGAAAAACTGTTTTTT. Translation gives CSLRQGPNEKLFF.